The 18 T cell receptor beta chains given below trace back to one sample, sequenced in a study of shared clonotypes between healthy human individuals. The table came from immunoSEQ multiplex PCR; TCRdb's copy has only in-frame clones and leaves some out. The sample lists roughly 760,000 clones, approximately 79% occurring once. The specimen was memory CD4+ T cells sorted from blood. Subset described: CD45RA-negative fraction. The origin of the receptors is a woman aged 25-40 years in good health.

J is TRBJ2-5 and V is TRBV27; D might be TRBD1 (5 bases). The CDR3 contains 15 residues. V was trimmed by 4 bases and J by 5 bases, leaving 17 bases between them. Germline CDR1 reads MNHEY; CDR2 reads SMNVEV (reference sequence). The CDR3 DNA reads TGTGCCAGCAGTTCCCATATGACGCCAGGGGAGACCCAGTACTTC. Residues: CASSSHMTPGETQYF.

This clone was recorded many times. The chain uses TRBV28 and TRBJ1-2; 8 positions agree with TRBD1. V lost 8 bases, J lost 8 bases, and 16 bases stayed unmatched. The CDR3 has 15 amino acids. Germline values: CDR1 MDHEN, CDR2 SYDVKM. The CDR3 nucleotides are TGTGCCAGCGCTTCCGGGAACAGGGGGGAAGGGGGCTACACCTTC. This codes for CASASGNRGEGGYTF.

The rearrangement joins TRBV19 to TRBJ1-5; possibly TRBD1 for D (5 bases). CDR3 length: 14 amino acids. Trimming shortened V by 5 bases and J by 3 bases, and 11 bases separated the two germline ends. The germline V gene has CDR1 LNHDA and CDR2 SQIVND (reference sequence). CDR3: CASSPQTANQPQHF. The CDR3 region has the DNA TGTGCCAGTAGTCCCCAGACAGCCAATCAGCCCCAGCATTTT.

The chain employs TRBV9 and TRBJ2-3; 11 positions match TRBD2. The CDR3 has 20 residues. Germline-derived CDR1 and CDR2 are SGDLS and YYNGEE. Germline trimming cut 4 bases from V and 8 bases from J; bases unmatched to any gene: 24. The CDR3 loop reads CASSQSRLAGGGTGKGTQYF. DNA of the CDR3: TGTGCCAGCAGCCAAAGCCGGCTAGCGGGAGGAGGGACCGGAAAGGGTACGCAGTATTTT.

CDR3 region: CASSGREETQYF. CDR3 nucleotide sequence: TGTGCCAGCAGTGGCAGGGAAGAGACCCAGTACTTC. The chain combines TRBV2 with TRBJ2-5, with D possibly matching TRBD1 (5 bases). The germline V gene has CDR1 SNHLY and CDR2 FYNNEI. This CDR3 is 12 amino acids long. Trimming cost V 4 bases and J 3 bases, with 6 bases left between them.

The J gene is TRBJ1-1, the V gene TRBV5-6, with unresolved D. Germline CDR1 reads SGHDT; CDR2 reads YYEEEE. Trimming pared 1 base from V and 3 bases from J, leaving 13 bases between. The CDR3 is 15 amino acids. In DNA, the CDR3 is TGTGCCAGCAGCTTGTTCTATCGTATTGACACTGAAGCTTTCTTT. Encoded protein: CASSLFYRIDTEAFF.

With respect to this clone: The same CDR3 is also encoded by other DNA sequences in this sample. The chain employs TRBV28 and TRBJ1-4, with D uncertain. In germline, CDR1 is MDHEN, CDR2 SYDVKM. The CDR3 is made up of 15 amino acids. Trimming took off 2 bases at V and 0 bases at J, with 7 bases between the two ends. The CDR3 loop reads CASSLDAATNEKLFF. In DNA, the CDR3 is TGTGCCAGCAGTTTAGATGCAGCAACTAATGAAAAACTGTTTTTT.

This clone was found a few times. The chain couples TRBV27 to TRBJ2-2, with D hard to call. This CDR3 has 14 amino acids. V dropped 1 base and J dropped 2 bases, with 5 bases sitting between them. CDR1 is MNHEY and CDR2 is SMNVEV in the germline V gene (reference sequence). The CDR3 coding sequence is TGTGCCAGCAGTTTATGGAGAAACACCGGGGAGCTGTTTTTT. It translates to CASSLWRNTGELFF.

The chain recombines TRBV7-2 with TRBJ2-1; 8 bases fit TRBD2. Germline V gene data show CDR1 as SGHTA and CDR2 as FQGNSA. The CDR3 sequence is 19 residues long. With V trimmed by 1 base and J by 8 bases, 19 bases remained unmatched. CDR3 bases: TGTGCCAGCAGCTTAGTCAGCGGGAGTCCCCCTCGGGCGGTCTATGAGCAGTTCTTC. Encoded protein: CASSLVSGSPPRAVYEQFF.

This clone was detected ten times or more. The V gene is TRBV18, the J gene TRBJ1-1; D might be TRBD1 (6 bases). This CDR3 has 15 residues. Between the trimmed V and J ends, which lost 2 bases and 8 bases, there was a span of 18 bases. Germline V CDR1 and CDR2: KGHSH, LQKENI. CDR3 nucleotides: TGTGCCAGCTCACCAATCCGGGACAATACGAAAGAAGCTTTCTTT. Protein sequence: CASSPIRDNTKEAFF. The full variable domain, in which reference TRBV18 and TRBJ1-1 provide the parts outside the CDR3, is NAGVMQNPRHLVRRRGQEARLRCSPMKGHSHVYWYRQLPEEGLKFMVYLQKENIIDESGMPKERFSAEFPKEGPSILRIQQVVRGDSAAYFCASSPIRDNTKEAFFGQGTRLTVV.

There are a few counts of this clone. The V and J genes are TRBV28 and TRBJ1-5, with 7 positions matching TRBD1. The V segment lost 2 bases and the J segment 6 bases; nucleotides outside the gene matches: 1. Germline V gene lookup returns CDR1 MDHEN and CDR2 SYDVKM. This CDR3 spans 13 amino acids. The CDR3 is CASSLDRVQPQHF. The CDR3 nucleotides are TGTGCCAGCAGTTTAGACAGGGTTCAGCCCCAGCATTTT.

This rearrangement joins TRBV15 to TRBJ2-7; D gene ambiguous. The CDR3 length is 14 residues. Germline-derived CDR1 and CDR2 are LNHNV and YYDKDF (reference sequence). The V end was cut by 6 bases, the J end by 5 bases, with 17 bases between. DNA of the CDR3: TGTGCCACCAGGATGGCCAGCTTTTCCCACGAGCAGTACTTC. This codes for CATRMASFSHEQYF.

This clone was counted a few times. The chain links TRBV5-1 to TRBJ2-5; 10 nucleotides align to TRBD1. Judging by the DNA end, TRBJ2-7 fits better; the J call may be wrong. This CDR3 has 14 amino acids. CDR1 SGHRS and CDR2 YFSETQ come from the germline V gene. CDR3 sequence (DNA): TGCGCCAGCAGCTTAGAGGGACAGGGGCGCGAGCAGTACTTC. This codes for CASSLEGQGREQYF.

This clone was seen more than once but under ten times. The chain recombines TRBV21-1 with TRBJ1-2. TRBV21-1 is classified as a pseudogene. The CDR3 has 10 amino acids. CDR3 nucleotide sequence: TGTGCCAGCAGGTCACGGTTAGGCCGGTTC. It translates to CASRSRLGRF.

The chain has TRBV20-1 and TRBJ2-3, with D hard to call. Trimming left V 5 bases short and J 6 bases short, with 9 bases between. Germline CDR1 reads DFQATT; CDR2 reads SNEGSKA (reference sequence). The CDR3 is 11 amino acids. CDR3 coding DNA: TGCAGTGCTTCTTACGTGGATACGCAGTATTTT. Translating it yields CSASYVDTQYF.

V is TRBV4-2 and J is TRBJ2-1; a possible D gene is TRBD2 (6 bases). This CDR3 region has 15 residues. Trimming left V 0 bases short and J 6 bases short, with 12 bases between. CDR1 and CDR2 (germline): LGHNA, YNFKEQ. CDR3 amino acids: CASSQEGTSFNEQFF. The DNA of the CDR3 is TGTGCCAGCAGCCAAGAGGGGACTTCTTTCAATGAGCAGTTCTTC.

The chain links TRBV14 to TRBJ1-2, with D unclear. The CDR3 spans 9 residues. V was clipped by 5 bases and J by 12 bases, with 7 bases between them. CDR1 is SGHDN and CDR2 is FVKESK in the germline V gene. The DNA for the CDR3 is TGTGCCAGCAGCGGACTCAACACCTTC. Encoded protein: CASSGLNTF.

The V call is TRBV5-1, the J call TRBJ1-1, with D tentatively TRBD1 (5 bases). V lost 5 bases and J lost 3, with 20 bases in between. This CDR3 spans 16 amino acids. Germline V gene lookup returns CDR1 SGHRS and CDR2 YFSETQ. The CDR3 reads CASRFPRGEKYTEAFF. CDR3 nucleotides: TGCGCCAGCAGGTTCCCCCGGGGGGAAAAGTACACTGAAGCTTTCTTT.